This section outlines one T cell receptor (beta chain) sequence together with its context. Its antigen remains unknown. MiXCR, applied by TCRdb to the 5' RACE reads, yields one record per CDR3 protein. This sample has approximately 580,000 distinct CDR3 sequences, with approximately 20% found just once. The sample is drawn from a study of T-cell memory formation after mild COVID-19. General study points: Balance between CD4 and CD8 was seen in clones contracting day 15 to 85, and a CD4+ lean was seen in later expanders.

The clonotype was recovered from an adult woman who had mild COVID-19 (a few samples of this study predate the infection). Cell type and time point are not known. The sequencing input was PBMCs or a T cell subset sorted from them (not recorded which).

The CDR3 protein is CASSIRLDSYNEQFF. DNA for the CDR3: TGTGCCAGCAGCATCCGACTAGACTCCTACAATGAGCAGTTCTTC. This chain connects TRBV11-2 to TRBJ2-1, with a tentative D call TRBD2 (6 bases). Germline V gene sequence: CDR1 SGHAT, CDR2 FQNNGV. With 5 bases removed from V and 0 bases from J, the gap between germline ends came to 11 bases. This CDR3 comprises 15 residues. The full variable domain, completed using reference TRBV11-2 and TRBJ2-1, is EAGVAQSPRYKIIEKRQSVAFWCNPISGHATLYWYQQILGQGPKLLIQFQNNGVVDDSQLPKDRFSAERLKGVDSTLKIQPAKLEDSAVYLCASSIRLDSYNEQFFGPGTRLTVL.